Described below is a single T cell receptor (beta chain) sequence and its context. No antigen is known for it. Naive CD8 cells, CD45RO-negative and positively selected for CCR7, excluded terminally differentiated effector memory CD45RA+ cells. Caucasian adults residing in Nashville, Tennessee made up all the donors. The CDR3 covers 13 residues. Germline V CDR1 and CDR2: SGHAT, FQDESV (reference sequence). The V end was cut by 4 bases, the J end by 3 bases, with 8 bases between. Per the study methods: ImmunoSEQ only sent back junction sequences with no quality scores, so filtering was done differently. The method was immunoSEQ multiplex PCR; TCRdb's version includes in-frame clones alone and lacks a portion of them. Clonal size and the V and J genes are those of that table, whereas D and trimming came from the DNA. The table shows around 2.1 million clones, with roughly 91% occurring only once. The data were obtained in a study of shared clonotypes between healthy human individuals. The wider study: Three plates were used per donor for CD4 naive, three for CD4 memory, two for CD8 naive and one for CD8 memory. Study-wide points: Sorted-subset samples were not fully sequenced, rarefaction indicated.

This rearrangement joins TRBV11-1 to TRBJ2-3; D not resolved. The sample consisted of naive CD8+ T cells from PBMCs. The origin of this receptor is a man aged 18 to 29 in good health. Some clones in this sample may be carry-over from other donors' samples. The CDR3 here is CASSSINTDTQYF. CDR3 DNA sequence: TGTGCCAGCAGCTCTATAAATACAGATACGCAGTATTTT.